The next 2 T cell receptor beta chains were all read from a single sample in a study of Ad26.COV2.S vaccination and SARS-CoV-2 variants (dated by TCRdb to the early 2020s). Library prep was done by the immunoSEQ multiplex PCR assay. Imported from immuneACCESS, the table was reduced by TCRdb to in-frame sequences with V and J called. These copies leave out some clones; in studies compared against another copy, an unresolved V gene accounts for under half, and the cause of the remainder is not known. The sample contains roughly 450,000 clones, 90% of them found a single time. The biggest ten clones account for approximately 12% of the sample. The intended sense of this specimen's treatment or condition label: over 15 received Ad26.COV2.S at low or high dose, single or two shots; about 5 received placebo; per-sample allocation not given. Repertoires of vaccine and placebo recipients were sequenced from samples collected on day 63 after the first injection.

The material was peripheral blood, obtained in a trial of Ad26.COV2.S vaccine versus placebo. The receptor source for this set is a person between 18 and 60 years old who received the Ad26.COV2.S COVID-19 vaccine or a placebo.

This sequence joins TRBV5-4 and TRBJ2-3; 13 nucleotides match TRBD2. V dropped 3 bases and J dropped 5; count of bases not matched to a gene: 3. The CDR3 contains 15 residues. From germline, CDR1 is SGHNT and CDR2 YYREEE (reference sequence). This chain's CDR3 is CASSSGLAGEDTQYF. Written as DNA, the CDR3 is TGTGCCAGCAGCTCAGGACTAGCGGGAGAAGATACGCAGTATTTT.

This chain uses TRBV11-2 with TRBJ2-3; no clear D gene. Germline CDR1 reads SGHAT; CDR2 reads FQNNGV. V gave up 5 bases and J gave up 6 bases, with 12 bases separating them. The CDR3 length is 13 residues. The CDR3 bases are TGTGCCAGCAGCGCCCACCCTCCCGATACGCAGTATTTT. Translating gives CASSAHPPDTQYF.